A single sample gave rise to the 21 T cell receptor beta chains below, sequenced in a study of monozygotic twins with inflammatory bowel disease. TCRdb reworked the 5' RACE reads into one entry per CDR3 protein, no DNA. Its table lists fewer than 450,000 distinct CDR3 sequences. The source material was blood. These TCRs come from a human donor with ulcerative colitis or Crohn's disease, or a healthy co-twin of an affected twin (not recorded which).

V gene TRBV9 combines with J gene TRBJ2-1; TCRdb's D call, TRBD1, is unchecked because there is no DNA. Germline CDR1 is SGDLS and CDR2 is YYNGEE. The CDR3 loop spans 15 amino acids. The CDR3 here is CASSGGTGTYNEQFF.

This chain links TRBV12-2 with TRBJ2-7; TCRdb outputs TRBD1, but without DNA this stays unchecked. TRBV12-2 is termed a pseudogene. There are 18 residues in the CDR3. The CDR3 loop reads CARKTGTGPKRVSYEQYF.

The chain employs TRBV11-1 and TRBJ2-4; the D gene TCRdb calls, TRBD2, cannot be checked with no DNA. The CDR3 totals 15 residues. Germline lookup yields CDR1 SGHAT and CDR2 FQDESV (reference sequence). CDR3: CASSPLRGGENIQYF. The variable domain in full, with the rest retrieved from reference TRBV11-1 and TRBJ2-4, is EAEVAQSPRYKITEKSQAVAFWCDPISGHATLYWYRQILGQGPELLVQFQDESVVDDSQLPKDRFSAERLKGVDSTLKIQPAELGDSAMYLCASSPLRGGENIQYFGAGTRLSVL.

J is TRBJ2-3 and V is TRBV7-6; TCRdb lists TRBD1, though no DNA is available to test this call. The CDR3 is 16 amino acids. The V gene's germline CDR1 is SGHVS and CDR2 FNYEAQ. The CDR3 is CASSPLGTTSTDTQYF.

The rearrangement joins TRBV30 to TRBJ2-5; with no DNA, the TCRdb D assignment of TRBD2 cannot be verified. The length of the CDR3 is 17 residues. Germline V CDR1 and CDR2: GTSNPN, SVGIG (reference sequence). CDR3 sequence: CAWSVGLAGGIKETQYF.

V is TRBV6-1 and J is TRBJ2-1; TCRdb picks TRBD2, but there is no DNA to check that call. CDR3 length: 16 amino acids. Germline CDR1 reads MNHNS; CDR2 reads SASEGT. This CDR3 is CASSGEGGNLYNEQFF.

The V and J genes are TRBV4-3 and TRBJ2-2. The CDR3 has 13 amino acids. Per germline, CDR1 LGHNA and CDR2 YSLEER. The CDR3 loop is CASQGVNTGELFF.

This chain joins TRBV3-1 and TRBJ2-7; TCRdb's assignment of TRBD1 cannot be checked, as there is no DNA. CDR1 LGHDT and CDR2 YNNKEL come from the germline V gene (reference sequence). The CDR3 loop spans 15 amino acids. The CDR3 reads CASSQDRDATYEQYF.

V usage is TRBV29-1 and J usage is TRBJ2-1; the TCRdb call, TRBD1, lacks DNA for checking. Germline V gives CDR1 SQVTM, CDR2 ANQGSEA. This CDR3 comprises 16 residues. CDR3 residues: CSVERRTTQPYNEQFF.

The genes are TRBV5-1 and TRBJ2-3; TCRdb reports TRBD2, a call that lacks DNA to check it against. Germline CDR1 and CDR2: SGHRS and YFSETQ. The CDR3 sequence is 17 residues long. The CDR3 loop reads CASSFGLAGDRTDTQYF.

The V and J genes are TRBV5-1 and TRBJ2-2; the D gene TCRdb calls, TRBD2, cannot be checked with no DNA. The CDR3 covers 17 residues. Germline assignment: CDR1 SGHRS and CDR2 YFSETQ. CDR3 sequence reads: CASSPRDSTGDTGELFF.

This chain connects TRBV12-3 or TRBV12-4 to TRBJ1-2. CDR3 length: 14 amino acids. The chain's CDR3 is CASGGTNGPYGYTF.

V and J are TRBV20-1 and TRBJ1-1; TCRdb's assignment of TRBD1 cannot be checked, as there is no DNA. In germline, CDR1 is DFQATT, CDR2 SNEGSKA (reference sequence). The CDR3 has 13 residues. The CDR3 loop reads CSARVSGDTEAFF.

J is TRBJ2-1 and V is TRBV6-4; checking the TCRdb D call of TRBD1 is not possible without DNA. The germline V gene encodes CDR1 MRHNA and CDR2 SNTAGT. The CDR3 runs 19 residues. CDR3: CASSDPRPGGMSSYNEQFF.

The chain couples TRBV6-5 to TRBJ2-7; the D gene TCRdb calls, TRBD1, cannot be checked with no DNA. This CDR3 contains 16 residues. Germline loops: CDR1 MNHEY, CDR2 SVGAGI. CDR3 sequence: CASSSGQGRGLYEQYF.

The chain joins TRBV7-9 to TRBJ2-7; there is no DNA to check the TCRdb D call of TRBD2. Germline CDR1 SEHNR, CDR2 FQNEAQ (reference sequence). This CDR3 comprises 16 residues. This CDR3 reads CASSPPTGTAPDEQYF.

The V and J genes are TRBV7-6 and TRBJ2-3; the D call of TRBD1 rests on TCRdb alone, since no DNA is present to check it. Looked up from germline, CDR1 is SGHVS and CDR2 is FNYEAQ. This CDR3 is 14 amino acids long. The CDR3 here is CASSPMQGTDTQYF. Filled out from reference TRBV7-6 and TRBJ2-3, the complete variable domain reads GAGVSQSPRYKVTKRGQDVALRCDPISGHVSLYWYRQALGQGPEFLTYFNYEAQQDKSGLPNDRFSAERPEGSISTLTIQRTEQRDSAMYRCASSPMQGTDTQYFGPGTRLTVL.

The CDR3 loop is CASSLQLEAFF. The V and J genes are TRBV7-2 and TRBJ1-1. This CDR3 spans 11 amino acids. Germline assignment: CDR1 SGHTA and CDR2 FQGNSA.

The V call is TRBV5-1, the J call TRBJ2-5; checking the TCRdb D call of TRBD2 is not possible without DNA. CDR1 and CDR2 (germline): SGHRS, YFSETQ. The CDR3 has 14 amino acids. CDR3 loop: CASHPSGGGETQYF.

The rearrangement links TRBV20-1 to TRBJ1-5; absent DNA, TCRdb's TRBD1 call cannot be checked. The length of the CDR3 is 15 residues. The germline CDR1 and CDR2 sequences are DFQATT and SNEGSKA (reference sequence). This CDR3 is CSARLLGTGNQPQHF.

The rearrangement uses TRBV7-3 and TRBJ2-2. CDR1 and CDR2 (germline): SGHTA, FQGTGA. The CDR3 consists of 16 residues. The CDR3 region is CASSLTRLTNTGELFF. Complete variable domain (other parts from reference TRBV7-3 and TRBJ2-2): GAGVSQTPSNKVTEKGKYVELRCDPISGHTALYWYRQSLGQGPEFLIYFQGTGAADDSGLPNDRFFAVRPEGSVSTLKIQRTERGDSAVYLCASSLTRLTNTGELFFGEGSRLTVL.